A single sample gave rise to the 12 T cell receptor beta chains below, sequenced in a study of CD8 T cells in ankylosing spondylitis. TCRdb fed the 5' RACE reads into MiXCR, producing one record per CDR3 protein. Altogether 150,000 to 200,000 distinct CDR3 sequences are present, approximately 10% being singletons, with the ten largest covering roughly 29%. Material: blood, either unsorted or a sorted T cell fraction (not recorded which). The origin of the receptors is a male donor with ankylosing spondylitis or in good health (not recorded which).

This clonotype was seen only a few times. This chain connects TRBV5-1 to TRBJ2-5; no reliable D call. CDR3 length: 15 amino acids. Trimming took 0 bases from V and 1 from J, leaving 10 bases between them. Germline CDR1 is SGHRS and CDR2 is YFSETQ. CDR3 amino acids: CASSLDEPLQETQYF. CDR3 nucleotide sequence: TGCGCCAGCAGCTTGGACGAGCCTCTCCAAGAGACCCAGTACTTC.

This clonotype has a count of ten or more. The V call is TRBV7-9, the J call TRBJ2-7; no definite D call. The V gene lost 5 bases and the J gene lost 6 bases, with 8 bases spanning the gap. This CDR3 is built from 11 residues. The germline CDR1 and CDR2 sequences are SEHNR and FQNEAQ (reference sequence). DNA of the CDR3: TGTGCCAGCAGCCCGCTGACCGAGCAGTACTTC. Translated: CASSPLTEQYF.

In its sample, this clonotype was seen a few times. This rearrangement joins TRBV15 to TRBJ2-7, with TRBD1 as a possible D gene (5 bases). Trimming shortened V by 1 base and J by 1 base, and 14 bases separated the two germline ends. This CDR3 region has 16 residues. Germline CDR1 and CDR2: LNHNV and YYDKDF (reference sequence). The CDR3 region is CATSRVQGLGSYEQYF. The CDR3 DNA reads as TGTGCCACCAGCAGAGTCCAGGGTCTTGGGTCCTACGAGCAGTACTTC. The full variable domain, rest sourced from reference TRBV15 and TRBJ2-7, is DAMVIQNPRYQVTQFGKPVTLSCSQTLNHNVMYWYQQKSSQAPKLLFHYYDKDFNNEADTPDNFQSRRPNTSFCFLDIRSPGLGDTAMYLCATSRVQGLGSYEQYFGPGTRLTVT.

In its sample, this clonotype was seen many times. This chain joins TRBV15 and TRBJ1-5; weak D call: TRBD1 (5 bases). The CDR3 consists of 15 residues. Germline values: CDR1 LNHNV, CDR2 YYDKDF (reference sequence). The germline V and J ends were trimmed by 0 bases and 5 bases, with 11 bases remaining between them. The CDR3 here is CATSRDLGGDQPQHF. The CDR3 nucleotides are TGTGCCACCAGCAGAGATCTGGGGGGAGATCAGCCCCAGCATTTT.

This clonotype was picked up many times. The rearrangement joins TRBV5-1 to TRBJ2-2, with 13 bases that match TRBD2. The CDR3 contains 17 residues. Germline trimming cut 3 bases from V and 6 bases from J; bases unmatched to any gene: 8. Germline V gene sequence: CDR1 SGHRS, CDR2 YFSETQ. In DNA form, the CDR3 reads TGCGCCAGCAGCTCAAGACTAGCGGGGGGCGTCGCCGGGGAGCTGTTTTTT. Translated, it gives CASSSRLAGGVAGELFF.

This clonotype was seen repeatedly, ten times or more. This chain connects TRBV20-1 to TRBJ1-5; D call uncertain. From germline, CDR1 is DFQATT and CDR2 SNEGSKA (reference sequence). The CDR3 is made up of 15 amino acids. V was shortened by 4 bases and J by 1 base, with 14 bases between the two germline ends. In DNA, the CDR3 is TGCAGTGCTACCCGACACGCTGAGAGCAATCAGCCCCAGCATTTT. It is translated as CSATRHAESNQPQHF.

This clonotype has a count of ten or more. The chain combines TRBV11-2 with TRBJ2-1; 8 bases are shared with TRBD2. CDR1 and CDR2 from the germline V gene are SGHAT and FQNNGV. The CDR3 spans 16 residues. V shed 5 bases, J shed 10 bases, and the junction held 16 bases outside the gene matches. CDR3 nucleotides: TGTGCCAGCAGCCTCCCGGGAGGGACCAATATAAGGGAGCAGTTCTTC. Translated: CASSLPGGTNIREQFF.

This clonotype was recorded many times. CDR3 sequence reads: CASSFGVAEAFF. CDR3 sequence (DNA): TGTGCCAGCAGTTTTGGGGTAGCTGAAGCTTTCTTT. The chain joins TRBV12-3 or TRBV12-4 to TRBJ1-1, with D uncertain. Trimming removed 3 bases from V and 6 bases from J, with 8 bases in between. The CDR3 spans 12 residues.

The chain uses TRBV6-1 and TRBJ2-7; 13 bases align to TRBD2. Germline lookup yields CDR1 MNHNS and CDR2 SASEGT. The ends lost 2 bases at V and 6 bases at J; junction bases unmatched: 1. The CDR3 extends over 14 amino acids. This chain's CDR3 is CASSERLAGGEQYF. The CDR3 DNA reads as TGTGCCAGCAGTGAACGACTAGCGGGAGGCGAGCAGTACTTC.

This clonotype was recorded at least ten times. The chain uses TRBV15 and TRBJ2-1; D is perhaps TRBD1 (5 bases). This CDR3 comprises 14 residues. Between the trimmed V and J ends, which lost 3 bases and 2 bases, there was a span of 8 bases. The germline V gene has CDR1 LNHNV and CDR2 YYDKDF (reference sequence). This CDR3 is CATSRAGPYNEQFF. DNA for the CDR3: TGTGCCACCAGCAGGGCAGGGCCCTACAATGAGCAGTTCTTC.

This clonotype was observed many times. The rearrangement uses TRBV6-5 and TRBJ1-2, with no clear D. Trimming took 4 bases from V and 4 from J, leaving 16 bases between them. The CDR3 runs to 15 residues. Germline CDR1 and CDR2: MNHEY and SVGAGI. The CDR3 loop reads CASSFGQGLGYGYTF. CDR3 nucleotide sequence: TGTGCCAGCAGTTTTGGTCAAGGGTTGGGCTATGGCTACACCTTC.

A few counts support this clonotype. The rearrangement joins TRBV24-1 to TRBJ2-7; the D gene is possibly TRBD2 (6 bases). Germline-derived CDR1 and CDR2 are KGHDR and SFDVKD. V gave up 3 bases and J gave up 3 bases, with 29 bases separating them. This CDR3 region has 20 residues. The CDR3 loop is CATSDTPRDFEQRCCYEQYF. The CDR3 nucleotides read TGTGCCACCAGTGATACCCCCCGGGACTTTGAACAGAGGTGTTGCTACGAGCAGTACTTC.